This entry features one T cell receptor beta chain sequence. The sample belongs to a study of blood T cell repertoires in COVID-19. The wider study: Samples came from the United States, Italy and Spain, spanning acute and convalescent COVID-19. Sample material is recorded as cDNA or gDNA derived from T cells, B-cell-depleted T cells, or PBMCs.

The CDR3 runs to 16 residues. V was pared by 1 base and J by 4 bases, with 5 bases of the junction left unmatched. Germline CDR1 is KGHDR and CDR2 is SFDVKD. Original data processing: Estimation of nucleated cell counts relied on the amplification of reference gene primers. Method: immunoSEQ multiplex PCR; TCRdb's copy keeps in-frame clones and lacks some. The V and J calls and the clone size are those of that table, but D and trimming were determined from the DNA. The data hold 53,000 or so clones, with less than 80% observed a single time. This chain uses TRBV24-1 with TRBJ2-1; 8 bases match TRBD2. Material for sequencing was peripheral blood. This TCR came from a man in his sixties with acute or convalescent COVID-19. CDR3 bases: TGTGCCACCAGTGATTTCACGGGAGGGCTATACAATGAGCAGTTCTTC. Translating it yields CATSDFTGGLYNEQFF.